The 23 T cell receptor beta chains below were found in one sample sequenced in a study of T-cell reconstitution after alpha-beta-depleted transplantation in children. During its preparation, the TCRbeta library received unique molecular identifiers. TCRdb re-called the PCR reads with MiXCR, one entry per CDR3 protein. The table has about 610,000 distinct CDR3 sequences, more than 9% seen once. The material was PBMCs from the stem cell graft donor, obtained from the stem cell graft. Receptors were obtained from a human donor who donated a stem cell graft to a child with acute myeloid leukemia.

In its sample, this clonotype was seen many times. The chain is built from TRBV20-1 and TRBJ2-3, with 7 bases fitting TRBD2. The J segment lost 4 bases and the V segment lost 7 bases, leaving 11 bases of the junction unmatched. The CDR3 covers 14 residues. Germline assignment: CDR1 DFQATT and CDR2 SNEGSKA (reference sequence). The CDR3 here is CSGFGGGAPDTQYF. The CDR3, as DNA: TGCAGTGGGTTCGGGGGAGGGGCCCCAGATACGCAGTATTTT.

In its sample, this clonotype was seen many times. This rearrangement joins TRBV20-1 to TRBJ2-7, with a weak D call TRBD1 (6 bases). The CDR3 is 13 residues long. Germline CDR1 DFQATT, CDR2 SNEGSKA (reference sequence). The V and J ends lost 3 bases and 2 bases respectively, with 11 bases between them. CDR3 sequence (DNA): TGCAGTGCTAGCCAGGGGTCGACCTACGAGCAGTACTTC. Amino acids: CSASQGSTYEQYF.

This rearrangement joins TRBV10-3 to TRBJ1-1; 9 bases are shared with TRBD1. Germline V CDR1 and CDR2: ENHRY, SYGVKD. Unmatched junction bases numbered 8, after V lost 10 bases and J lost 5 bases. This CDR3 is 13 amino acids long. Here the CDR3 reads CANSADRGTEAFF. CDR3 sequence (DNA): TGTGCCAACTCAGCGGACAGGGGTACTGAAGCTTTCTTT.

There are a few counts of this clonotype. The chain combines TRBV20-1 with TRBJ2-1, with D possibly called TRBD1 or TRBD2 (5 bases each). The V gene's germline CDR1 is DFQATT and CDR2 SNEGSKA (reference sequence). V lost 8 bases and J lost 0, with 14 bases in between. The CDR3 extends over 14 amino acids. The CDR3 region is CSRPGPRSYNEQFF. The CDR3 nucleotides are TGCAGTAGACCGGGACCCCGCTCCTACAATGAGCAGTTCTTC.

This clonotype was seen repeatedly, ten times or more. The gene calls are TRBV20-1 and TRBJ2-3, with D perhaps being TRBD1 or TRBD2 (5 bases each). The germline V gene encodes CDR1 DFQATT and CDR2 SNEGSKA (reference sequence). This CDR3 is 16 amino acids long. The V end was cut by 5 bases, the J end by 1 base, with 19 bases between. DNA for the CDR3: TGCAGTGCTTCTACTACCGGGAAAGGGGGCACAGATACGCAGTATTTT. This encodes CSASTTGKGGTDTQYF.

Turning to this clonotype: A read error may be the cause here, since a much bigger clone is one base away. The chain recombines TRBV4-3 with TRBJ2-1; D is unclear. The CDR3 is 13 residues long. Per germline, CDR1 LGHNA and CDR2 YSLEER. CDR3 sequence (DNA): TGCTCCAGCAGCCAAGACGTGGATAGGGTGCAGTTCTTC. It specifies CSSSQDVDRVQFF.

CDR3 sequence reads: CASSLGLGAEKLFF. The CDR3 DNA is TGCGCCAGCAGCTTGGGGCTGGGGGCTGAAAAACTGTTTTTT. V usage is TRBV5-1 and J usage is TRBJ1-4; D possibly corresponds to TRBD1 (6 bases). Trimming left V 0 bases short and J 7 bases short, with 10 bases between. The germline V gene has CDR1 SGHRS and CDR2 YFSETQ. This CDR3 has 14 amino acids. The complete variable domain, with remaining parts taken from reference TRBV5-1 and TRBJ1-4, reads KAGVTQTPRYLIKTRGQQVTLSCSPISGHRSVSWYQQTPGQGLQFLFEYFSETQRNKGNFPGRFSGRQFSNSRSEMNVSTLELGDSALYLCASSLGLGAEKLFFGSGTQLSVL.

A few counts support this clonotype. For the CDR3, the DNA is TGCAGTGCTAGAGATCCGGCTAGCGGGAATGAGGAGCAGTTCTTC. It is translated as CSARDPASGNEEQFF. The genes are TRBV20-1 and TRBJ2-1, with TRBD2 matching over 9 bases. The CDR3 contains 15 residues. With V trimmed by 0 bases and J by 10 bases, 10 bases remained unmatched. Germline V CDR1 and CDR2: DFQATT, SNEGSKA (reference sequence).

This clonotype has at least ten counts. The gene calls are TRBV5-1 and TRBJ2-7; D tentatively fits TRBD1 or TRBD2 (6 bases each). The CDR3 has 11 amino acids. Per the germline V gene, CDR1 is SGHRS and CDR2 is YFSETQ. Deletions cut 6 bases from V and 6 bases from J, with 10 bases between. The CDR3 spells CASTEGGEQYF. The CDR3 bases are TGCGCCAGCACCGAGGGGGGCGAGCAGTACTTC.

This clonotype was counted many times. The chain's CDR3 is CASRRTDTQYF. CDR3 DNA: TGTGCCAGCAGACGGACAGATACGCAGTATTTT. The chain has TRBV12-3 or TRBV12-4 and TRBJ2-3; D not resolved. This CDR3 has 11 amino acids. Deletions cut 6 bases from V and 3 bases from J, with 4 bases between.

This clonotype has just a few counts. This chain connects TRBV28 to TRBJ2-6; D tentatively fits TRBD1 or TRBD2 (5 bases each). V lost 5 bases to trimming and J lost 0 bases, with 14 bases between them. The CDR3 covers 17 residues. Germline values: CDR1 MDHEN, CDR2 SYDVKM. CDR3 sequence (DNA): TGTGCCAGCAGTCCCGGGACCACATACTCTGGGGCCAACGTCCTGACTTTC. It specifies CASSPGTTYSGANVLTF.

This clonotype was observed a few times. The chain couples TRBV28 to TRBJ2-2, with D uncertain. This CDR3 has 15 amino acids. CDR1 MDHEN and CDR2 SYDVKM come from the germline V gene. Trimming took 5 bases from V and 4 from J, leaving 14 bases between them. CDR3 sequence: CASSPPGPGTGELFF. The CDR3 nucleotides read TGTGCCAGCAGTCCTCCGGGCCCCGGCACCGGGGAGCTGTTTTTT.

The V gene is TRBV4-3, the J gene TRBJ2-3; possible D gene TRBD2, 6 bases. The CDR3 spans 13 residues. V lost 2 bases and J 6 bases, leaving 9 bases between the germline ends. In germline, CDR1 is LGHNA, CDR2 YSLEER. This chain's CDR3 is CASSQRLGDTQYF. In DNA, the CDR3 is TGCGCCAGCAGCCAAAGACTAGGGGATACGCAGTATTTT.

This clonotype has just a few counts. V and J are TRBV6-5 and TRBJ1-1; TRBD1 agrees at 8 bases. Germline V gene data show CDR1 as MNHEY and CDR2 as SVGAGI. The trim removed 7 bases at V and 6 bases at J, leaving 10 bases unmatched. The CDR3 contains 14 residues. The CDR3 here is CASTRLTGASEAFF. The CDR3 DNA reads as TGTGCCAGCACCCGTCTGACAGGGGCTTCTGAAGCTTTCTTT.

In nucleotides, the CDR3 is TGTGCCAGCAGTCCCCGCGAGGGACTAGCGGGATGGAAGAACTACGAGCAGTACTTC. Its translation is CASSPREGLAGWKNYEQYF. The chain has TRBV28 and TRBJ2-7; TRBD2 matches at 13 bases. Germline CDR1 MDHEN, CDR2 SYDVKM. V gave up 5 bases and J gave up 3 bases; unmatched junction bases: 16. The CDR3 runs to 19 residues.

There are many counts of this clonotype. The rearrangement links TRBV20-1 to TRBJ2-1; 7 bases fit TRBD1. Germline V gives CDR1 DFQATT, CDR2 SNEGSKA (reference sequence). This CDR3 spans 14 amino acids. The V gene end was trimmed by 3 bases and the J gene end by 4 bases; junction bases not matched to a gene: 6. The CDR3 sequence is CSARGQSGYNEQFF. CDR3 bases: TGCAGTGCTAGGGGACAGTCGGGATACAATGAGCAGTTCTTC.

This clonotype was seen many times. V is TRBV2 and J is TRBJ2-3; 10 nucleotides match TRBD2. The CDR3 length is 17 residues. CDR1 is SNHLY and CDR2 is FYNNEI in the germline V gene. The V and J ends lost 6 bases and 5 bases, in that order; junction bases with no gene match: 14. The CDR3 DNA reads TGTGCCAGCAGCCGACCCGGTGGTAGCGGGAGGAGAGATACGCAGTATTTT. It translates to CASSRPGGSGRRDTQYF.

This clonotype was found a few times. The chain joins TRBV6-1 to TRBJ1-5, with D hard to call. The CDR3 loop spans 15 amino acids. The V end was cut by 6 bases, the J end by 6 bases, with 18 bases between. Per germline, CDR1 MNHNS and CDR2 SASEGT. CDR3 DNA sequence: TGTGCCAGCAGGGGGTCCGGACTGACGGGTCAGCCCCAGCATTTT. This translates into CASRGSGLTGQPQHF.

DNA for the CDR3: TGTGCCAGCAGCGTAGACGGTAGCAATCAGCCCCAGCATTTT. Amino acids: CASSVDGSNQPQHF. V usage is TRBV9 and J usage is TRBJ1-5; the D is unclear. CDR3 length equals 14 residues. Germline V gene sequence: CDR1 SGDLS, CDR2 YYNGEE. V was shortened by 0 bases and J by 0 bases, with 4 bases between the two germline ends.

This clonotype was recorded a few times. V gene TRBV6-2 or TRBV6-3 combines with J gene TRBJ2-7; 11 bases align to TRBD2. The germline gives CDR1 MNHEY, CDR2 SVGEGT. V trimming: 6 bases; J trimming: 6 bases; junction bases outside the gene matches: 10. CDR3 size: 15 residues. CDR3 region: CASRPLSGRAVEQYF. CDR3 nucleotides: TGTGCCAGCAGACCACTTAGCGGGAGGGCCGTCGAGCAGTACTTC.

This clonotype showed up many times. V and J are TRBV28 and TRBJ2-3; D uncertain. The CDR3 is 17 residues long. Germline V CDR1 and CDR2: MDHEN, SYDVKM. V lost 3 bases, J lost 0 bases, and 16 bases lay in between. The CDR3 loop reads CASSFWRLDSSTDTQYF. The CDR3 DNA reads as TGTGCCAGCAGTTTCTGGCGGCTCGACTCTAGCACAGATACGCAGTATTTT.

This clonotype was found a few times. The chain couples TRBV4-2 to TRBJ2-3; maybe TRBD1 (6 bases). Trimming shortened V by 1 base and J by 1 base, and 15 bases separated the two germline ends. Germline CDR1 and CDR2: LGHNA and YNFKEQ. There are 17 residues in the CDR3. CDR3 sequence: CASSQAQGGWGTDTQYF. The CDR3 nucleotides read TGTGCCAGCAGCCAAGCACAGGGTGGATGGGGCACAGATACGCAGTATTTT.

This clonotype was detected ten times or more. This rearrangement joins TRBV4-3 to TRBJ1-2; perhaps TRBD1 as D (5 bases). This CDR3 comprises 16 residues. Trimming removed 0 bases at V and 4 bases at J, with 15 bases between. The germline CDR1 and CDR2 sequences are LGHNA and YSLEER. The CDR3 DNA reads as TGCGCCAGCAGCCAAGATGTCAGGGTTACCGCCTATGGCTACACCTTC. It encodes CASSQDVRVTAYGYTF.